Given below is one TCR beta chain in context. The table lists this clonotype with a few counts. There is no known antigen for this receptor. No base qualities exist here, and no much larger clone lies one base off it. V trim: 0 bases; J trim: 5 bases; unmatched bases: 5. Looking up the germline V gene (reference sequence) yields CDR1 SGHKS and CDR2 YYEKEE. The CDR3 spans 15 residues, from the cysteine through the phenylalanine. Just CDR3 DNA is preserved here, 45 bases in frame from base 1. The library was made by RT-PCR. TCRdb names Illumina HiSeq 2500 as the instrument used. The raw public data were reprocessed by TCRdb itself: fastp quality trimming at Q25, MiXCR clonotype calling, in-frame beta chains only. Records with the same CDR3 protein are collapsed into one entry carrying the most frequent genes and DNA. Within this sample are 500,000 to 700,000 distinct CDR3 sequences, with approximately 22% of them counted one time only. Approximately 2.9% of the sample comes from the top ten.

The data were obtained in a study of response to subunit inactivated influenza vaccine (dated by TCRdb to the late 2010s). About the study as a whole: The study used deep quantitative T cell receptor repertoire profiling to track responses to a trivalent subunit inactivated influenza vaccine. Summary of the overall study and its limitations: According to the authors, only a limited number of new T cells may be recruited by each seasonal influenza vaccination.

The same data also went into a second study, on T cells expressing NK-cell markers. The second study reports: TCR beta cDNA libraries were prepared using 5'RACE template switching, which introduced a universal primer site and unique molecular identifiers. Eight or nine donors provided sorted CD3+CD56+NKG2C+, CD3+CD56+NKG2C- and CD3+CD56-NKG2C+ T-cell subsets, whose TCR beta-chain repertoires were profiled. Of the eight sequenced donors, seven were found to be HCMV-seropositive and one was found to be HCMV-seronegative. In several experiments an anti-gammadeltaTCR antibody was added to restrict sorting to alphabetaTCR-expressing T cells. For 5 or 6 donors, the dominant CD3+CD56+NKG2C+ clonotypes were among the top 10 CD8+ clonotypes and accounted for roughly 1.0-7.5% of CD8+ T cells. Those dominant clonotypes were again the most abundant among CD3+CD56-NKG2C+ cells in several donors, at about 25-65%. Whether the expanded NKG2C-expressing T cell clones were specific for HCMV antigens remained unclear. Randomly selected healthy volunteers, three men and five women, were used as the eight sequenced donors. To determine HCMV serostatus, a commercial ELISA kit was used to detect HCMV-specific IgG in serum. Ficoll density gradient centrifugation was used to isolate peripheral blood mononuclear cells from blood. CD4+ and CD8+ T cells were isolated from PBMC by magnetic immunoseparation with Miltenyi isolation kits. cDNA synthesis was primed from the TCR beta constant segment, followed by two successive PCR amplification steps. Illumina HiSeq 2000/2500, MiSeq or NextSeq was used to sequence libraries as 2 x 150 bp reads. Reads were demultiplexed and grouped by UMI with MIGEC, and clonotypes were assembled and quantified with MiTCR. Only TCR cDNA sequences supported by at least two reads were kept to exclude erroneous sequences. Downstream repertoire analysis used the tcR package, and clonotypes were matched across fractions by CDR3 nucleotide sequence plus V segment. VDJmatch was used to annotate antigen specificity against VDJdb, with one amino acid substitution in CDR3 allowed.

The TCR originated in a man aged 50-60 years who received an inactivated influenza vaccine. Donor details come from another sample of the same person, matched by shared clones. The sample was CD4+ T cells sorted from PBMCs, taken 11 to 12 days after vaccination. The chain employs TRBV5-5 and TRBJ2-1; TRBD2 agrees with 7 junctional bases. The CDR3 is CASSLASGINNEQFF. The DNA reads TGTGCCAGCAGCTTGGCTAGCGGAATTAACAATGAGCAGTTCTTC.